What follows describes a single T cell receptor (beta chain). The J segment lost 6 bases and the V segment lost 5 bases, leaving 9 bases of the junction unmatched. The germline CDR1 and CDR2 sequences are MNHEY and SMNVEV (reference sequence). This CDR3 spans 16 amino acids. This sample is part of a study of cytomegalovirus exposure and HLA in healthy donors. The PCR had 60 Vbeta and 13 Jbeta primers. Sequencing used immunoSEQ multiplex PCR; TCRdb keeps in-frame clones, though not all of them. The data show about 150,000 clones, 66% seen once. The gene calls are TRBV27 and TRBJ2-3; 12 bases are a match to TRBD2. This sequence originates from a human donor in good health. Sequencing was performed on PBMCs. The CDR3 DNA is TGTGCCAGCAGTCCCACGACTAGCGGGAGAGGTGATACGCAGTATTTT. This translates into CASSPTTSGRGDTQYF.